This T cell receptor beta chain was found in a study of blood T cell repertoires in COVID-19. Trimming took 0 bases from V and 2 from J; bases not matched to a gene: 5. CDR1 is SGHRS and CDR2 is YFSETQ in the germline V gene. The CDR3 has 16 residues. TCRdb's copy holds only in-frame clones and misses some; the assay was immunoSEQ multiplex PCR. The sample carries about 430,000 clones, around nine tenths recorded once. The TCR sequence derives from a woman in her thirties with acute COVID-19. The chain combines TRBV5-1 with TRBJ1-5; 7 nucleotides match TRBD1. Sequencing was done on a sample of PBMCs or T cells enriched from blood (not recorded which). In DNA form, the CDR3 reads TGCGCCAGCAGCTTGGGACAGGGCCCGGGCAATCAGCCCCAGCATTTT. Translated: CASSLGQGPGNQPQHF.